The next 7 T cell receptor beta chains were all read from a single sample in a study of cytomegalovirus exposure and HLA in healthy donors. Vbeta (60) and Jbeta (13) primers were used in the PCR. Assay used: immunoSEQ multiplex PCR; TCRdb lists only in-frame clones, some missing. Its clone listing holds about 210,000 clones. The source material was PBMCs. These receptors were collected from a woman aged 30 to 39 in good health and CMV-seropositive.

The chain carries TRBV11-1 and TRBJ2-5; D remains unclear. Trimming took off 1 base at V and 0 bases at J, with 3 bases between the two ends. CDR3 length: 13 residues. The germline gives CDR1 SGHAT, CDR2 FQDESV (reference sequence). The CDR3 loop reads CASSLDYQETQYF. CDR3 DNA: TGTGCCAGCAGCTTAGACTACCAAGAGACCCAGTACTTC.

The J gene is TRBJ1-1, the V gene TRBV14; a weak D match, TRBD1 (5 bases). Germline V gives CDR1 SGHDN, CDR2 FVKESK. The CDR3 runs 17 residues. The ends were cut back, 0 bases at V and 0 bases at J, with 14 bases in the middle. DNA for the CDR3: TGTGCCAGCAGCCAAGATTTGGGGCAGACCCTGAACACTGAAGCTTTCTTT. Its translation is CASSQDLGQTLNTEAFF.

V is TRBV28 and J is TRBJ1-4, with 8 bases fitting TRBD1. The V gene end was trimmed by 6 bases and the J gene end by 1 base; junction bases not matched to a gene: 7. The germline V gene has CDR1 MDHEN and CDR2 SYDVKM. There are 16 residues in the CDR3. DNA of the CDR3: TGTGCCAGCAGCTTGACAGGGGTGAGAACTAATGAAAAACTGTTTTTT. Its protein product is CASSLTGVRTNEKLFF.

The chain uses TRBV10-3 and TRBJ2-7; TRBD2 is a possible D gene (6 bases). Trimming took off 6 bases at V and 4 bases at J, with 10 bases between the two ends. This CDR3 has 12 amino acids. Germline lookup yields CDR1 ENHRY and CDR2 SYGVKD. CDR3 region: CAIRTEGYEQYF. The CDR3 DNA reads as TGTGCCATCAGAACGGAGGGTTACGAGCAGTACTTC.

The chain couples TRBV2 to TRBJ2-1; 11 bases align to TRBD2. The length of the CDR3 is 18 residues. Germline V gene lookup returns CDR1 SNHLY and CDR2 FYNNEI. The ends lost 0 bases at V and 1 base at J; junction bases unmatched: 5. In DNA, the CDR3 is TGTGCCAGCAGTGAAGCACTAGCGGGAGTTCGATCCTACAATGAGCAGTTCTTC. Its translation: CASSEALAGVRSYNEQFF.

Comments on this clone: One end of the junction is discordant with germline, which a read error may explain. The V and J genes are TRBV9 and TRBJ2-1; 7 bases map to TRBD2. Germline V gives CDR1 SGDLS, CDR2 YYNGEE. The CDR3 covers 12 residues. Written as DNA, the CDR3 is TGTGCCAGCAGTGTAGGGAGGGCTGAGCAGTTCTTC. Translating it yields CASSVGRAEQFF.

The rearrangement links TRBV5-6 to TRBJ1-6, with 10 positions matching TRBD1. With 4 bases clipped from V and 9 bases from J, the junction kept 13 bases outside the gene matches. Per the germline V gene, CDR1 is SGHDT and CDR2 is YYEEEE. The CDR3 has 17 residues. CDR3 residues: CASSAKPRTGGGSPLHF. In nucleotides, the CDR3 is TGTGCCAGCAGCGCCAAGCCACGGACAGGGGGTGGTTCACCCCTCCACTTT.